The 30 T cell receptor beta chains listed next were all sequenced from one sample in a study of a mutant IDH1 vaccine in newly diagnosed glioma. Profiling relied on immunoSEQ multiplex PCR, and the TCRdb table lists in-frame clones only, not all of them. The sample yields 45,000 or so clones, more than 75% seen once. Time point indicated: week 35, safety follow-up. The investigators gave 300 ug of mutant IDH1 20-mer peptide in each vaccine dose, together with topical imiquimod. These receptors' antigens are unknown. The material was PBMCs, obtained from a glioma patient whose treatment included an IDH1 peptide vaccine. These receptors all come from a woman between 35 and 50 years old with glioma.

This chain joins TRBV19 and TRBJ2-7, with 7 bases identical to TRBD1. The CDR3 is 14 residues long. The V gene end was trimmed by 6 bases and the J gene end by 3 bases; junction bases not matched to a gene: 8. In germline, CDR1 is LNHDA, CDR2 SQIVND (reference sequence). CDR3 bases: TGTGCCAGTAGCAGCCGACAGGGCAGCTACGAGCAGTACTTC. Translation gives CASSSRQGSYEQYF.

The chain employs TRBV11-1 and TRBJ2-2, with 8 nucleotides matching TRBD1. CDR1 and CDR2 (germline): SGHAT, FQDESV (reference sequence). V dropped 2 bases and J dropped 5; count of bases not matched to a gene: 1. The CDR3 is made up of 14 amino acids. The CDR3 region has the DNA TGTGCCAGCAGCTTATGGGACAGGACCGGGGAGCTGTTTTTT. It is translated as CASSLWDRTGELFF.

The chain combines TRBV5-4 with TRBJ1-1, with D unclear. The germline V and J ends were trimmed by 4 bases and 0 bases, with 7 bases remaining between them. Germline V gives CDR1 SGHNT, CDR2 YYREEE (reference sequence). The CDR3 runs 13 residues. This chain's CDR3 is CASSQQVNTEAFF. For the CDR3, the DNA is TGTGCCAGCAGCCAGCAGGTGAACACTGAAGCTTTCTTT.

The gene calls are TRBV10-1 and TRBJ2-3; D not resolved. This CDR3 region has 14 residues. V lost 3 bases, J lost 6 bases, and 13 bases lay in between. The germline V gene has CDR1 WNHNN and CDR2 SYGVQD (reference sequence). The CDR3 DNA reads as TGCGCCAGCAGTGATACTCGCTTTAAGGATACGCAGTATTTT. Amino acid sequence: CASSDTRFKDTQYF.

CDR3 amino acids: CASSEWNEQFF. The CDR3 DNA reads as TGTGCCAGCAGTGAATGGAATGAGCAGTTCTTC. The gene calls are TRBV25-1 and TRBJ2-1, with no clear D. Germline assignment: CDR1 MGHDK and CDR2 SYGVNS. The germline V and J ends were trimmed by 1 base and 7 bases, with 2 bases remaining between them. The CDR3 runs 11 residues. Full variable domain (missing parts from reference TRBV25-1 and TRBJ2-1): EADIYQTPRYLVIGTGKKITLECSQTMGHDKMYWYQQDPGMELHLIHYSYGVNSTEKGDLSSESTVSRIRTEHFPLTLESARPSHTSQYLCASSEWNEQFFGPGTRLTVL.

This clone was observed once. V and J are TRBV5-3 and TRBJ2-5; D tentatively reads TRBD1 or TRBD2 (5 bases each). TRBV5-3 is an ORF, with its function uncertain. The CDR3 has 12 amino acids. Trimming took off 2 bases at V and 11 bases at J, with 13 bases between the two ends. CDR3 protein: CARSFRRREQYF. The DNA for the CDR3 is TGTGCCAGAAGCTTCCGTCGCAGGGAGCAGTACTTC.

This clone was counted once. V is TRBV7-9 and J is TRBJ2-1; maybe TRBD1 (5 bases). The CDR3 sequence is 13 residues long. V was clipped by 7 bases and J by 9 bases, with 16 bases between them. Germline loops: CDR1 SEHNR, CDR2 FQNEAQ (reference sequence). This CDR3 is CASTEWEGAEQFF. The CDR3 coding sequence is TGTGCCAGCACCGAATGGGAAGGGGCTGAGCAGTTCTTC.

The chain carries TRBV29-1 and TRBJ1-5; no clear D gene. Germline lookup yields CDR1 SQVTM and CDR2 ANQGSEA. The ends were cut back, 8 bases at V and 3 bases at J, with 17 bases in the middle. The CDR3 has 14 amino acids. The CDR3: CSTPGPPYNQPQHF. The CDR3, as DNA: TGCAGCACACCCGGGCCGCCTTACAATCAGCCCCAGCATTTT.

The chain couples TRBV25-1 to TRBJ2-7, with TRBD2 identical over 7 bases. CDR1 and CDR2 from the germline V gene are MGHDK and SYGVNS. J was trimmed by 7 bases and V by 4 bases; bases with no gene match: 7. The CDR3 has 13 residues. Here the CDR3 reads CASSVTGGGEQYF. In nucleotides, the CDR3 is TGTGCCAGCAGTGTGACGGGAGGAGGTGAGCAGTACTTC.

This chain uses TRBV7-9 with TRBJ2-2; weak D call: TRBD2 (5 bases). The germline V gene encodes CDR1 SEHNR and CDR2 FQNEAQ (reference sequence). This CDR3 contains 19 residues. V was pared by 2 bases and J by 5 bases, with 24 bases between. CDR3: CASSLSLLDASSTTGELFF. In DNA, the CDR3 is TGTGCCAGCAGCTTATCGTTACTAGACGCTTCATCCACTACCGGGGAGCTGTTTTTT. Variable domain in full (rest from reference TRBV7-9 and TRBJ2-2): DTGVSQNPRHKITKRGQNVTFRCDPISEHNRLYWYRQTLGQGPEFLTYFQNEAQLEKSRLLSDRFSAERPKGSFSTLEIQRTEQGDSAMYLCASSLSLLDASSTTGELFFGEGSRLTVL.

V and J are TRBV29-1 and TRBJ2-5; 10 nucleotides align to TRBD2. The germline V gene has CDR1 SQVTM and CDR2 ANQGSEA. The CDR3 spans 16 residues. V gave up 4 bases and J gave up 2 bases; unmatched junction bases: 10. CDR3 in DNA: TGCAGCGTTGTGGAACGGGCTAGCGGGAGTCAAGAGACCCAGTACTTC. Translating it yields CSVVERASGSQETQYF. Filled out from reference TRBV29-1 and TRBJ2-5, the complete variable domain reads SAVISQKPSRDICQRGTSLTIQCQVDSQVTMMFWYRQQPGQSLTLIATANQGSEATYESGFVIDKFPISRPNLTFSTLTVSNMSPEDSSIYLCSVVERASGSQETQYFGPGTRLLVL.

The rearrangement uses TRBV19 and TRBJ1-2; D is perhaps TRBD1 (5 bases). Between the trimmed V and J ends, which lost 1 base and 5 bases, there was a span of 23 bases. Germline V gene data show CDR1 as LNHDA and CDR2 as SQIVND (reference sequence). CDR3 length equals 18 residues. The CDR3 here is CASSIAPGQLQRRYGYTF. Written as DNA, the CDR3 is TGTGCCAGTAGTATAGCCCCGGGGCAGCTCCAACGCCGTTATGGCTACACCTTC.

This sequence joins TRBV6-1 and TRBJ2-1, with D tentatively TRBD2 (7 bases). CDR3 length: 14 amino acids. Germline V CDR1 and CDR2: MNHNS, SASEGT. Between the trimmed V and J ends, which lost 8 bases and 9 bases, there was a span of 20 bases. This CDR3 is CASYEGGRVTEQFF. The CDR3 DNA sequence: TGTGCCAGCTACGAGGGGGGGCGGGTTACTGAGCAGTTCTTC.

DNA of the CDR3: TGTGCCAGCACTAGTTCGATGGAAAAACTGTTTTTT. It is translated as CASTSSMEKLFF. The chain uses TRBV28 and TRBJ1-4; D not certain. Trimming cost V 7 bases and J 8 bases, with 11 bases left between them. The CDR3 has 12 residues. From germline, CDR1 is MDHEN and CDR2 SYDVKM.

This chain uses TRBV6-5 with TRBJ1-1; D may be TRBD1 (5 bases). This CDR3 has 13 residues. The V end lost 6 bases, the J end lost 1 base, and 9 bases lay between the germline ends. The germline gives CDR1 MNHEY, CDR2 SVGAGI. CDR3 DNA sequence: TGTGCCAGCAGGCAAGGACAGAACACTGAAGCTTTCTTT. It specifies CASRQGQNTEAFF.

V usage is TRBV13 and J usage is TRBJ2-7; D uncertain. V gave up 2 bases and J gave up 5 bases, with 7 bases separating them. CDR1 and CDR2 from the germline V gene are PRHDT and FYEKMQ (reference sequence). The CDR3 is 12 amino acids. CDR3: CASSLFSNEQYF. The CDR3 DNA reads TGTGCCAGCAGCTTATTTTCGAACGAGCAGTACTTC.

V is TRBV2 and J is TRBJ2-2, with no clear D. CDR3 size: 15 residues. V was cut by 4 bases and J by 1 base, with 10 bases left in between. Per the germline V gene, CDR1 is SNHLY and CDR2 is FYNNEI. For the CDR3, the DNA is TGTGCCAGCAGTGTTAACTCAAGGAACACCGGGGAGCTGTTTTTT. Residues: CASSVNSRNTGELFF.

The V and J genes are TRBV10-3 and TRBJ1-1, with no clear D. Germline CDR1 ENHRY, CDR2 SYGVKD. The CDR3 is 17 residues long. V lost 3 bases and J 1 base, leaving 18 bases between the germline ends. This chain's CDR3 is CAISDPKDMQENTEAFF. The CDR3 region has the DNA TGTGCCATCAGTGACCCCAAAGATATGCAGGAGAACACTGAAGCTTTCTTT.

This clone was observed a single time. The chain uses TRBV5-4 and TRBJ2-7, with D possibly matching TRBD2 (6 bases). CDR1 and CDR2 (germline): SGHNT, YYREEE (reference sequence). V gave up 1 base and J gave up 3 bases, with 14 bases separating them. This CDR3 comprises 15 residues. CDR3 DNA sequence: TGTGCCAGCAGCTTGTCCCCGGGGGTTGGCTACGAGCAGTACTTC. Its protein product is CASSLSPGVGYEQYF.

The chain employs TRBV6-1 and TRBJ2-7; the match to TRBD2 covers 11 bases. Trimming took 11 bases from V and 3 from J; bases not matched to a gene: 6. The CDR3 runs 13 residues. The germline gives CDR1 MNHNS, CDR2 SASEGT. In DNA, the CDR3 is TGTGCCGGCAATAGCGGGAGGGGCTACGAGCAGTACTTC. As protein: CAGNSGRGYEQYF.

The sample holds one count of this clone. V usage is TRBV11-2 and J usage is TRBJ1-4; D is unresolved. The germline V and J ends were trimmed by 3 bases and 7 bases, with 9 bases remaining between them. The germline V gene encodes CDR1 SGHAT and CDR2 FQNNGV. The CDR3 contains 13 residues. The CDR3 bases are TGTGCCAGCAGCTTGGGCGTGGGTGAAAAACTGTTTTTT. Amino acids: CASSLGVGEKLFF.

The chain has TRBV19 and TRBJ1-2; 8 bases map to TRBD1. In germline, CDR1 is LNHDA, CDR2 SQIVND (reference sequence). This CDR3 is 14 amino acids long. The trim removed 3 bases at V and 3 bases at J, leaving 3 bases unmatched. CDR3 sequence: CASSMTGEDYGYTF. The CDR3 nucleotides are TGTGCCAGTAGTATGACAGGGGAAGACTATGGCTACACCTTC.

V is TRBV5-4 and J is TRBJ2-5; 13 bases are shared with TRBD2. Germline V gene sequence: CDR1 SGHNT, CDR2 YYREEE (reference sequence). The CDR3 extends over 17 amino acids. The V segment lost 5 bases and the J segment 5 bases; nucleotides outside the gene matches: 12. Here the CDR3 DNA reads TGTGCCAGCAGGGCATCCGGGACTAGCGGGATGAAGGAGACCCAGTACTTC. Encoded protein: CASRASGTSGMKETQYF.

The rearrangement joins TRBV4-1 to TRBJ2-1; D uncertain. Looked up from germline, CDR1 is MGHRA and CDR2 is YSYEKL. CDR3 length: 13 residues. Trimming left V 0 bases short and J 9 bases short, with 9 bases between. CDR3 residues: CASSQDQAGEQFF. CDR3 DNA sequence: TGCGCCAGCAGCCAAGATCAAGCTGGTGAGCAGTTCTTC.

The chain has TRBV6-5 and TRBJ1-1; D is ambiguous. Trimming took off 2 bases at V and 3 bases at J, with 7 bases between the two ends. Germline CDR1 MNHEY, CDR2 SVGAGI. The CDR3 has 13 residues. The CDR3 spells CASSYEAYTEAFF. The DNA of the CDR3 is TGTGCCAGCAGTTACGAGGCGTACACTGAAGCTTTCTTT.

Of note for this clone: This CDR3 is also generated by other DNA sequences in the sample. The rearrangement links TRBV5-1 to TRBJ1-1; D might be TRBD1 (6 bases). CDR3 length: 14 amino acids. Per germline, CDR1 SGHRS and CDR2 YFSETQ. Trimming removed 0 bases from V and 5 bases from J, with 11 bases in between. Here the CDR3 reads CASSLEQGRTEAFF. CDR3 DNA sequence: TGCGCCAGCAGCTTGGAGCAGGGGAGAACTGAAGCTTTCTTT. The whole variable domain, remainder taken from reference TRBV5-1 and TRBJ1-1, is KAGVTQTPRYLIKTRGQQVTLSCSPISGHRSVSWYQQTPGQGLQFLFEYFSETQRNKGNFPGRFSGRQFSNSRSEMNVSTLELGDSALYLCASSLEQGRTEAFFGQGTRLTVV.

The V call is TRBV2, the J call TRBJ2-6, with 7 bases aligning to TRBD2. Germline assignment: CDR1 SNHLY and CDR2 FYNNEI. V shed 3 bases and J 4 bases; nucleotides not matched to a gene: 3. The CDR3 length is 15 residues. Here the CDR3 DNA reads TGTGCCAGCAGTGAGGGGGGGATAGGGGCCAACGTCCTGACTTTC. It yields the protein CASSEGGIGANVLTF.

The rearrangement links TRBV2 to TRBJ1-5; TRBD1 might be the D (6 bases). CDR1 and CDR2 from the germline V gene are SNHLY and FYNNEI. V gave up 6 bases and J gave up 4 bases, with 19 bases separating them. The CDR3 consists of 16 residues. The CDR3 is CASRAPRGGGNQPQHF. CDR3 bases: TGTGCCAGCAGAGCCCCCAGGGGTGGAGGAAATCAGCCCCAGCATTTT.

CDR3 DNA: TGTGCCAGCGCCGGGACTAGCGGGATCGGGGAGCTGTTTTTT. Its translation: CASAGTSGIGELFF. The chain couples TRBV19 to TRBJ2-2, with 13 bases lining up with TRBD2. V lost 9 bases and J lost 7; bases outside the gene matches: 5. There are 14 residues in the CDR3. Germline V lookup: CDR1 LNHDA, CDR2 SQIVND (reference sequence).

Note on this clone: One end of the junction does not line up with germline, which may come from a read error. This chain uses TRBV18 with TRBJ2-3, with TRBD2 identical over 12 bases. Germline CDR1 reads KGHSH; CDR2 reads LQKENI. This CDR3 comprises 16 residues. CDR3 in amino acids: CASSPPTSGSSDTQYF. The DNA of the CDR3 is TGTGCCAGCTCTCCACCGACTAGCGGGAGTTCAGATACGCAGTATTTT.